This TCR beta chain was sequenced for a study of blood T cells in healthy people across ages. Study-wide points: Without sorted subsets, naive and antigen-experienced compartments could not be conclusively compared. Any changes in expanded clonotypes were possibly confounded, as donor CMV status remained unknown.

Details on this clonotype: Its antigen is currently unknown.

Healthy individuals of Caucasian origin from Russia, aged about 6 to 95, served as donors. Germline lookup yields CDR1 KGHSH and CDR2 LQKENI. This CDR3 region has 15 residues. V shed 2 bases and J shed 0 bases, with 10 bases lying between them. The authors ran a second PCR of about 7 to 12 cycles using a sample-barcoded 5' primer and a J-beta primer mix. All cDNA molecules were each tagged by a template-switch adaptor with 12 random nucleotides. TCRdb re-called the 5' RACE reads with MiXCR, one entry per CDR3 protein. The profile shows roughly 1,700,000 distinct CDR3 sequences, 28% of them singletons.

The clonotype was recovered from a woman younger than 45 in good health. The material sequenced was blood. J is TRBJ2-5 and V is TRBV18; a weak D match, TRBD1 (6 bases). This CDR3 is CASSPTQGYQETQYF. The CDR3 nucleotides are TGTGCCAGCTCACCAACCCAGGGGTACCAAGAGACCCAGTACTTC.